This TCR beta chain was retrieved from a study of T cell responses to AZD1222 COVID-19 vaccine. Turning to the study itself: Pooling was applied to second doses at about 4 or about 12 weeks.

The CDR3 is made up of 13 amino acids. Per the germline V gene, CDR1 is GTSNPN and CDR2 is SVGIG (reference sequence). V shed 8 bases and J shed 0 bases, with 13 bases lying between them. Notes on the study in general: Distributed over spike, vaccine-associated CD4 TCRs predominated at 160-218 and 743-854. In a largely white British group with more females than males, clonal diversity was possibly underestimated. Baseline serostatus was positive in only six AZD1222 recipients.

Sequencing used immunoSEQ multiplex PCR; TCRdb keeps in-frame clones, though not all of them. The sample carries over 100,000 clones, less than 95% recorded once. About this clone: Antigen: not known.

The sample consisted of peripheral blood, taken on day 0 of AZD1222 vaccination. The sequence was obtained from an adult in good health. The V gene is TRBV30, the J gene TRBJ1-2; D possibly corresponds to TRBD1 (5 bases). The CDR3 DNA sequence: TGTGCCCACGATAGGGGCTCTAACTATGGCTACACCTTC. It translates to CAHDRGSNYGYTF.